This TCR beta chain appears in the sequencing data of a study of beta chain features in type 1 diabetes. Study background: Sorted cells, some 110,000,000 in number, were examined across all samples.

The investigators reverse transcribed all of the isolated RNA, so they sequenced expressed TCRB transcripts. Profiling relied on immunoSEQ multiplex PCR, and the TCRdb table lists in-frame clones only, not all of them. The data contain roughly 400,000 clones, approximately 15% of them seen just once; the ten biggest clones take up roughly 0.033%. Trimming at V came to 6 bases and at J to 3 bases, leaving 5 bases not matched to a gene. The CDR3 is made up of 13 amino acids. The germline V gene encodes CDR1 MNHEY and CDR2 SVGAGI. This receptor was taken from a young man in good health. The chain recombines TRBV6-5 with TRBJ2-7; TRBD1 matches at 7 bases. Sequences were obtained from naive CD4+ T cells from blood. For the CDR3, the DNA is TGTGCCAGCAGCCGTGGGACAGACTACGAGCAGTACGTC. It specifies CASSRGTDYEQYV.